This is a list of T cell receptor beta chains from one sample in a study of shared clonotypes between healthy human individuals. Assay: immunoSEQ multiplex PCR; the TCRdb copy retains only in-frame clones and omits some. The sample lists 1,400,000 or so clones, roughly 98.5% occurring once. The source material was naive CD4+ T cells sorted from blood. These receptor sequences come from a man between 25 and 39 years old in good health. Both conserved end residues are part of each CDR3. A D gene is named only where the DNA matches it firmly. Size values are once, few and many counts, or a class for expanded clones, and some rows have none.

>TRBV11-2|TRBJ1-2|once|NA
TGTGCCAGCAGCGCCGACTTACAGGGTTTTGTTAGGGGCTACACCTTC
CASSADLQGFVRGYTF
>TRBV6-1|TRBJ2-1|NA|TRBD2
TGTGCCAGCAGTGAAGCGCTTAGGACTAGCGGTCTCTACAATGAGCAGTTCTTC
CASSEALRTSGLYNEQFF
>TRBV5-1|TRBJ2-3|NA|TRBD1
TGCGCCAGCAGCTTGGATGTAGGGGGCCTGGTTCATCGGTATTTT
CASSLDVGGLVHRYF
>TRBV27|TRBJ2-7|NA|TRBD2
TGTGCCAGCAGTACTAGCGACACATGTGAGCAGTACTTC
CASSTSDTCEQYF
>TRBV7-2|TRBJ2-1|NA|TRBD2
TGTGCCAGCAGCGGACTAGCGATCGGGGAGCAGTTCTTC
CASSGLAIGEQFF
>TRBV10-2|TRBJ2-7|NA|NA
TGCGCCAGCAGGGACAACTACGAGCAGTACTTC
CASRDNYEQYF
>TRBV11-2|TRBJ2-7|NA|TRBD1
TGTGCCAGCAGCTTAGATCGGACAGGGTACTACTACGAGCAGTACTTC
CASSLDRTGYYYEQYF
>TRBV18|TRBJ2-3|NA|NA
TGTGCCAGCTCACCGGGACTTAGCACAGATACGCAGTATTTT
CASSPGLSTDTQYF
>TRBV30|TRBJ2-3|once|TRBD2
TGTGCCTGGAGTGTACTAGCGGGAGGAGTAGATACGCAGTATTTT
CAWSVLAGGVDTQYF
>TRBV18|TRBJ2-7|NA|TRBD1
TGTGCCAGCTCACGGGACAGAAGGGGAATTGACGAGCAGTACTTC
CASSRDRRGIDEQYF
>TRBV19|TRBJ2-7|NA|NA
TGTGCCAGTAGTCATAAGATCCCCGCTTACGAGCAGTACTTC
CASSHKIPAYEQYF
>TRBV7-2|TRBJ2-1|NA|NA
TGTGCCAGCAGCTCCGAGAGCAGGGTCAATGAGCAGTTCTTC
CASSSESRVNEQFF
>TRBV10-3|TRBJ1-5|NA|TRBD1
TGTGCCATCAGTGAGTCGACAGGGACCAATCAGCCCCAGCATTTT
CAISESTGTNQPQHF
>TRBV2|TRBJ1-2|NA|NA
TGTGCCAGCAGCCCCGAGGGAGGCGACTTATCGTACCGCTACACCTTC
CASSPEGGDLSYRYTF
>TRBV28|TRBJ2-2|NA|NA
TGTGCCAGCTTTACAAAGGGCACCGGGGAGCTGTTTTTT
CASFTKGTGELFF
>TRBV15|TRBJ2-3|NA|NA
TGTGCCACCAGCAGAGAATCCACAGATACGCAGTATTTT
CATSRESTDTQYF
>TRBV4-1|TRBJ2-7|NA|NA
TGCGCCAGCAGCCAAGAAGCTTCGGGCAACTACGAGCAGTACTTC
CASSQEASGNYEQYF
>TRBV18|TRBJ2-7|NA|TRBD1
TGTGCCAGCTCACCGAAACAGGGGATTACATTGGATTACGAGCAGTACTTC
CASSPKQGITLDYEQYF
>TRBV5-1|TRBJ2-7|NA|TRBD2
TGCGCCAGCAGCGTTAAACTAGCGGGAGTAAACGAGCAGTACTTC
CASSVKLAGVNEQYF
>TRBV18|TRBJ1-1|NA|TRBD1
TGTGCCAGCTCAGTTAAACAGGGGGCGCTATCGACGAACACTGAAGCTTTCTTT
CASSVKQGALSTNTEAFF
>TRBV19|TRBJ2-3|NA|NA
TGTGCCAGTAGTATTGACAGGAGCACAGATACGCAGTATTTT
CASSIDRSTDTQYF
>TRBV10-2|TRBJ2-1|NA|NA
TGCGCCAGCAGTGCCCTCGGGGGTTCCCTCCGTTGGGTCGAGCAGTTCTTC
CASSALGGSLRWVEQFF
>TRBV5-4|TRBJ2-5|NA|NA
TGTGCCAGCAGCTTAGTCGCCCGGGGCTCAGAGACCCAGTACTTC
CASSLVARGSETQYF
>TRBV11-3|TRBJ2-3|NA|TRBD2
TGTGCCAGCAGCTCGGGGGGACGAGAAAGGACAGATACGCAGTATTTT
CASSSGGRERTDTQYF
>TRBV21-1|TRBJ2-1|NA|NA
TGTGCCAGCAGCAAAACCGACCTTACCGGGGGTGAGTACAATGAGCAGTTCTTC
CASSKTDLTGGEYNEQFF
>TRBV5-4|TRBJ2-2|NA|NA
TGTGCCAGCAGCTTAGACCCAACCGGGGAGCTGTTTTTT
CASSLDPTGELFF
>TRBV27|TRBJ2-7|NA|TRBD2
TGTGCCAGCAGTTGGGGACCTAGGTTAGCGGGAGCTGGCGAGCAGTACTTC
CASSWGPRLAGAGEQYF
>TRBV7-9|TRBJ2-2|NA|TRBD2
TGTGCCAGCAGCTTTCTTGGGGTAGCGGGCATCACCGGGGAGCTGTTTTTT
CASSFLGVAGITGELFF
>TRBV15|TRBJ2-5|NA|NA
TGTGCCACCAGCAGCACTAGGGGGGTATGGGAGACCCAGTACTTC
CATSSTRGVWETQYF
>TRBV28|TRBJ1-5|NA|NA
TGTGCCAGCAGTTCGCTGGGGAGCAATCAGCCCCAGCATTTT
CASSSLGSNQPQHF
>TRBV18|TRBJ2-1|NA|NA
TGTGCCAGCTCACAGTCGGGCGGGGCCAACTCCTACAATGAGCAGTTCTTC
CASSQSGGANSYNEQFF
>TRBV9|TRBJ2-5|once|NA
TGTGCCAGCAGCGCCGGGTTAAAAGAGACCCAGTACTTC
CASSAGLKETQYF